Listed here is a single T cell receptor beta chain. This record comes from a study of blood T cell repertoires in COVID-19. About the research overall: There were acute and convalescent COVID-19 samples, and they came from the United States, Italy and Spain.

There are 15 residues in the CDR3. The V and J ends lost 1 base and 4 bases respectively, with 15 bases between them. Per the germline V gene, CDR1 is SGHKS and CDR2 is YYEKEE (reference sequence). Sequencing used immunoSEQ multiplex PCR; TCRdb keeps in-frame clones, though not all of them. The repertoire has about 280,000 clones, 85% of them found once; the top ten carry 2.5% to 3%. The material sequenced was PBMCs or T cells enriched from blood (not recorded which). The sequence came from a woman aged 50 to 60 who had recovered from COVID-19. The V gene is TRBV5-5, the J gene TRBJ2-7; perhaps TRBD2 as D (6 bases). The CDR3 loop is CASSLSGGTNYEQYF. CDR3 coding DNA: TGTGCCAGCAGCTTGTCTGGGGGGACGAATTACGAGCAGTACTTC.